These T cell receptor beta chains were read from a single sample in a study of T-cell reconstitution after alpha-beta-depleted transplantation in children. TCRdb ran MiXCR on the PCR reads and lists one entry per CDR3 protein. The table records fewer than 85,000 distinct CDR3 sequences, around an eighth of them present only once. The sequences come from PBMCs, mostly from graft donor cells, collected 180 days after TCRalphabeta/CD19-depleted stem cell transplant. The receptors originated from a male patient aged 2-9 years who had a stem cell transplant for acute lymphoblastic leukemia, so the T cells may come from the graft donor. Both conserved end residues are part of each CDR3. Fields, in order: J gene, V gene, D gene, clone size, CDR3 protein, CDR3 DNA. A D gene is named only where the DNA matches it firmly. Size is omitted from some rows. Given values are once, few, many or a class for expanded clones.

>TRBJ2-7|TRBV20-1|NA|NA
CSARYGSEQYF
TGCAGTGCTAGATACGGGAGCGAGCAGTACTTC
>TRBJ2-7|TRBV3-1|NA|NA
CASSQVYRDHEQYF
TGTGCCAGCAGCCAAGTTTACAGGGACCACGAGCAGTACTTC
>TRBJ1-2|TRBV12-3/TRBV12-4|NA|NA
CASTPAITGIKYGYTF
TGTGCCAGCACTCCGGCGATAACAGGGATCAAGTATGGCTACACCTTC
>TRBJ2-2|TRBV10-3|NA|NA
CAISYFPTGDLFF
TGTGCCATCAGTTACTTCCCGACCGGGGATCTGTTTTTC
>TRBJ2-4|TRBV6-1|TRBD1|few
CASSVDRVNIQYF
TGTGCCAGCAGTGTAGACAGGGTAAACATTCAGTACTTC
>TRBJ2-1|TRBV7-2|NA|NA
CASSFGTRYNEQFF
TGTGCCAGCAGCTTCGGGACGCGGTACAATGAGCAGTTCTTC
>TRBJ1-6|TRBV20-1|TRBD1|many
CSAEDRPALHF
TGCAGTGCGGAGGACAGGCCGGCCCTCCACTTT
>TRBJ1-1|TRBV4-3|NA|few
CASSPIPDSRYTRAFF
TGCGCCAGCAGCCCCATCCCTGACAGTCGCTACACTCGTGCTTTCTTT
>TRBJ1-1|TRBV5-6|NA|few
CASSLGGPRGTEAFF
TGTGCCAGCAGCTTGGGGGGACCTCGAGGCACTGAAGCTTTCTTT
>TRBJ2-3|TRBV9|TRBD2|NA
CASSVNSGGTSTDTQYF
TGTGCCAGCAGCGTAAACAGCGGGGGGACAAGCACAGATACGCAGTATTTT
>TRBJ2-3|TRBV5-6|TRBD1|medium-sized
CASSQGQAADTQYF
TGTGCCAGCAGCCAGGGACAGGCCGCAGATACGCAGTATTTT
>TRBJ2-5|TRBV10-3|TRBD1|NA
CAINRQGWGMQETQYF
TGTGCCATCAACCGACAGGGTTGGGGGATGCAAGAGACCCAGTACTTC
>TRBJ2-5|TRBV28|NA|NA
CASNPVGSETQYF
TGTGCCAGCAATCCGGTGGGGTCGGAGACCCAGTACTTC
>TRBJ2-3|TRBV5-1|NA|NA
CASSGPTSTDTQYF
TGCGCCAGCAGTGGGCCGACTAGCACAGATACGCAGTATTTT
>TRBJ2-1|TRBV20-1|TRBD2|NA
CSARDLIAGGISSYNEQFF
TGCAGTGCTAGAGATCTGATAGCGGGAGGCATTTCCTCCTACAATGAGCAGTTCTTC
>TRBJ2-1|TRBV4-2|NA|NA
CASSQGGYSNEQFF
TGTGCCAGCAGCCAAGGGGGGTATTCCAATGAGCAGTTCTTC
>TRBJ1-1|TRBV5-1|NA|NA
CASSLGWAYLNTEAFF
TGCGCCAGCAGCTTGGGCTGGGCGTACTTGAACACTGAAGCTTTCTTT
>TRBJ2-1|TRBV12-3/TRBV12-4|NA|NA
CASRPGHNEQFF
TGTGCCAGCAGGCCGGGTCACAATGAGCAGTTCTTC
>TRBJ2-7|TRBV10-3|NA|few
CAISEGPSSYEQYF
TGTGCCATCAGTGAGGGGCCGAGCTCCTACGAGCAGTACTTC
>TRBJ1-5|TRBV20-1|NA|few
CSASPSSPDQPQHF
TGCAGTGCTAGTCCCAGTTCCCCGGATCAGCCCCAGCATTTT
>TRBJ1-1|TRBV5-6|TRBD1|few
CASSTLDRDNTEAFF
TGTGCCAGCAGCACCCTAGACAGGGATAACACTGAAGCTTTCTTT
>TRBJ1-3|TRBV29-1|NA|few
CSALGLSGNTIYF
TGCAGCGCTCTGGGCCTCTCTGGAAACACCATATATTTT
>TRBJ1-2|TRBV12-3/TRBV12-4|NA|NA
CASSPYTGFYGYTF
TGTGCCAGCAGTCCCTACACAGGGTTCTATGGCTACACCTTC
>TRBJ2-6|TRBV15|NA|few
CATSRVGRNSGANVLTF
TGTGCCACCAGCAGAGTGGGACGGAACTCTGGGGCCAACGTCCTGACTTTC
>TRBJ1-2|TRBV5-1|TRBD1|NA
CASRVPAGGSGYTF
TGCGCCAGCAGGGTCCCGGCAGGGGGAAGTGGCTACACCTTC
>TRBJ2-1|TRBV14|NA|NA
CASSLRSGYNEQFF
TGTGCCAGCAGCCTAAGGTCGGGCTACAATGAGCAGTTCTTC
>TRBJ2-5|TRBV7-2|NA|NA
CASSLGPRQETQYF
TGTGCCAGCAGCTTAGGTCCCAGGCAAGAGACCCAGTACTTC
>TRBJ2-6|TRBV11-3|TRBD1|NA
CASSPGTGVTGANVLTF
TGTGCCAGCAGCCCCGGGACAGGGGTAACTGGGGCCAACGTCCTGACTTTC
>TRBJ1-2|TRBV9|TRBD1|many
CASSEIRGSYTF
TGTGCCAGCAGCGAGATCAGGGGGAGCTACACCTTC
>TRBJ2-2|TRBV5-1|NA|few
CASSLIQITGELFF
TGCGCCAGCAGCTTGATACAGATCACCGGGGAGCTGTTTTTT
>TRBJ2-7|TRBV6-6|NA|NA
CASSYGDGYEQYF
TGTGCCAGCAGTTATGGTGACGGCTACGAGCAGTACTTC
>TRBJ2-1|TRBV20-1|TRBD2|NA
CSARDYRTSGNNEQFF
TGCAGTGCTAGAGACTACCGGACTAGCGGGAACAATGAGCAGTTCTTC
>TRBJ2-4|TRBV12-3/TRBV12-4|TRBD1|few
CASSLAGTGGKNIQYF
TGTGCCAGCAGTTTAGCCGGGACAGGGGGCAAAAACATTCAGTACTTC
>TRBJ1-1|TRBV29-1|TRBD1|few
CSSQGQGGTEAFF
TGCAGCTCCCAGGGACAGGGAGGGACTGAAGCTTTCTTT
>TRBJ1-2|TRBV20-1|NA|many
CSARDLDYGYTF
TGCAGTGCTAGAGATCTTGACTATGGCTACACCTTC
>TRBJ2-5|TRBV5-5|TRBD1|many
CASSLVGGQGLKQETQYF
TGTGCCAGCAGCTTGGTCGGAGGACAGGGGTTAAAACAAGAGACCCAGTACTTC
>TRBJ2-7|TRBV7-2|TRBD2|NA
CASSLARGRGWYF
TGTGCCAGCAGCTTAGCGCGCGGGAGAGGTTGGTACTTC
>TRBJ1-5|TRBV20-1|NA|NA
CSALRTYGLNQPQHF
TGCAGTGCCCTCAGGACTTACGGCCTTAATCAGCCCCAGCATTTT
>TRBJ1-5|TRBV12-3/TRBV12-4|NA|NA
CASSSRPQPQPQHF
TGTGCCAGCAGTTCAAGGCCCCAACCCCAGCCCCAGCATTTT
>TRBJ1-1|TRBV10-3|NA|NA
CVIGGGNTEAFF
TGTGTCATTGGTGGTGGTAATACTGAAGCTTTCTTT
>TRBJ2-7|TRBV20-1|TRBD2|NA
CSTSLAGPYEQYF
TGCAGTACTTCACTAGCGGGACCCTACGAGCAGTACTTC
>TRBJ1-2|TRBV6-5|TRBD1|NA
CASRTGGYGYTF
TGTGCCAGCAGGACAGGGGGCTATGGCTACACCTTC
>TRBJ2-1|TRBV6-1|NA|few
CAITIREKYNEQFF
TGTGCCATCACGATCCGGGAAAAATACAATGAGCAGTTCTTC
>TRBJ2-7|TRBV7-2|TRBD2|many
CASSPGLAASYEQYF
TGTGCCAGCAGTCCAGGACTAGCGGCCTCCTACGAGCAGTACTTC
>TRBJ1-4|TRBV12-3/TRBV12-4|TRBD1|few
CASSPGGAGEKLFF
TGTGCCAGCAGCCCAGGGGGGGCCGGTGAAAAACTGTTTTTT
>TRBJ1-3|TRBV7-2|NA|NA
CASSPEPHSGNTIYF
TGTGCCAGCAGCCCCGAACCTCACTCTGGAAACACCATATATTTT
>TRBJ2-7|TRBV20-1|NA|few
CSARAPRSVSYEQYF
TGCAGTGCTAGAGCCCCTCGGTCCGTCTCCTACGAGCAGTACTTC
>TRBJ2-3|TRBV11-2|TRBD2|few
CASSSPLSGGKVFGTDTQYF
TGTGCCAGCAGCTCGCCGCTTAGCGGGGGGAAGGTATTCGGCACAGATACGCAGTATTTT
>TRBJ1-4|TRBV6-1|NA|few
CASTSWGDEKLFF
TGTGCCAGCACCTCCTGGGGGGATGAAAAACTGTTTTTT
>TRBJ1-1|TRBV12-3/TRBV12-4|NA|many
CASSGDTEAFF
TGTGCCAGCAGCGGGGACACTGAAGCTTTCTTT
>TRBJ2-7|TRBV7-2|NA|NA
CASGFLLAVPFQDEQYF
TGTGCCAGCGGCTTTCTCCTGGCGGTGCCGTTCCAGGACGAGCAGTACTTC